These 7 T cell receptor beta chains originate from one sample sequenced in a study of spatial heterogeneity in lung cancer. Regarding time point: sample taken at primary tumor resection. From tumor, nontumor lung or frozen PBMC, whole RNA was taken unsorted for sequencing. MiXCR, applied by TCRdb to the 5' RACE reads, yields one record per CDR3 protein. The table records about 95,000 distinct CDR3 sequences, approximately 8.2% of them present only once. The sample consisted of PBMCs, taken at surgery. These receptors were collected from a male donor with early-stage non-small cell lung cancer.

This clonotype appeared a few times. One end of the junction fails to match germline, which may point to a read error. J is TRBJ1-2 and V is TRBV7-9; D possibly corresponds to TRBD1 (6 bases). CDR1 and CDR2 from the germline V gene are SEHNR and FQNEAQ (reference sequence). The CDR3 loop spans 13 amino acids. CDR3 residues: CASSRDTQGHPIF. The CDR3 DNA reads TGTGCCAGCAGCCGGGACACCCAGGGACACCCTATCTTC.

The chain recombines TRBV9 with TRBJ2-1; possibly TRBD1 for D (5 bases). The CDR3 length is 15 residues. Germline CDR1 and CDR2: SGDLS and YYNGEE. Trimming stripped 4 bases from V and 3 bases from J, with 14 bases between. CDR3 bases: TGTGCCAGCAGCCTTGACAGAGCCGGCTACAATGAGCAGTTCTTC. Protein: CASSLDRAGYNEQFF.

This clonotype came up a few times. This chain connects TRBV29-1 to TRBJ1-2, with 7 bases aligning to TRBD1. The germline V gene encodes CDR1 SQVTM and CDR2 ANQGSEA. Losses at the gene ends were 4 bases for V and 7 bases for J; bases not matched to a gene: 12. The length of the CDR3 is 14 residues. The CDR3 DNA is TGCAGCGTTGCTTTAATAGGCAGGGGGACTGGCTACACCTTC. Protein sequence: CSVALIGRGTGYTF.

This clonotype has ten or more counts. The rearrangement links TRBV19 to TRBJ2-7; 7 nucleotides match TRBD1. Per germline, CDR1 LNHDA and CDR2 SQIVND (reference sequence). The trim removed 5 bases at V and 0 bases at J, leaving 10 bases unmatched. This CDR3 contains 16 residues. This CDR3 is CASSALYRDSSYEQYF. For the CDR3, the DNA is TGTGCCAGTAGTGCACTATATAGGGACAGCTCCTACGAGCAGTACTTC.

This chain joins TRBV6-5 and TRBJ2-7, with TRBD1 matching 7 bases. The CDR3 has 14 amino acids. Germline CDR1 and CDR2: MNHEY and SVGAGI. V was clipped by 6 bases and J by 3 bases; unmatched bases: 8. The CDR3 coding sequence is TGTGCCAGCAGCCCGGACAGGTACTACTACGAGCAGTACTTC. It translates to CASSPDRYYYEQYF.

This clonotype was seen at least ten times. The chain combines TRBV6-2 or TRBV6-3 with TRBJ2-1; no definite D call. Germline CDR1 is MNHEY and CDR2 is SVGEGT. This CDR3 has 12 residues. V was pared by 5 bases and J by 4 bases, with 6 bases between. For the CDR3, the DNA is TGTGCCAGCAGTCAAAATTACAATGAGCAGTTCTTC. This codes for CASSQNYNEQFF.

This clonotype was seen repeatedly, ten times or more. The J gene is TRBJ1-2, the V gene TRBV18; D ambiguous. CDR3 length: 14 residues. CDR1 KGHSH and CDR2 LQKENI come from the germline V gene. Trimming took off 0 bases at V and 4 bases at J, with 9 bases between the two ends. The CDR3 nucleotides are TGTGCCAGCTCACCACCGGGGTCGAGCTATGGCTACACCTTC. This translates into CASSPPGSSYGYTF.